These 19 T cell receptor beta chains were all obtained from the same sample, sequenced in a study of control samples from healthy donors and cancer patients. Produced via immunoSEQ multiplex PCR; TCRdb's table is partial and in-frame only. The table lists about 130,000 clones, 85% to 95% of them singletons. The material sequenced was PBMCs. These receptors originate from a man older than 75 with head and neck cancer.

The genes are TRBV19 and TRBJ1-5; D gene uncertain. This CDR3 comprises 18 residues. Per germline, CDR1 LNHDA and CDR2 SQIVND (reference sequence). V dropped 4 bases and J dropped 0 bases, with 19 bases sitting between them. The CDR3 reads CASSNSGVGGYSNQPQHF. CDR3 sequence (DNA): TGTGCCAGTAGTAACAGCGGGGTTGGAGGATATAGCAATCAGCCCCAGCATTTT.

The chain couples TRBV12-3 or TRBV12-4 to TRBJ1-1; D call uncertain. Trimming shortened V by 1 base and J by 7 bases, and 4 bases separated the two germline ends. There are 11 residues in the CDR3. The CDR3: CASSLVGEAFF. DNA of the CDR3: TGTGCCAGCAGTTTAGTCGGTGAAGCTTTCTTT.

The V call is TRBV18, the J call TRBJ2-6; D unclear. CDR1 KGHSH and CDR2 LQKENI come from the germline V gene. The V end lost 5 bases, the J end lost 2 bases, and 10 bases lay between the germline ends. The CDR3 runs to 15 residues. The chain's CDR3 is CASSSEGTGANVLTF. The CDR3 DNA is TGTGCCAGCTCAAGCGAAGGGACTGGGGCCAACGTCCTGACTTTC. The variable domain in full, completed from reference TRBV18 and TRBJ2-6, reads NAGVMQNPRHLVRRRGQEARLRCSPMKGHSHVYWYRQLPEEGLKFMVYLQKENIIDESGMPKERFSAEFPKEGPSILRIQQVVRGDSAAYFCASSSEGTGANVLTFGAGSRLTVL.

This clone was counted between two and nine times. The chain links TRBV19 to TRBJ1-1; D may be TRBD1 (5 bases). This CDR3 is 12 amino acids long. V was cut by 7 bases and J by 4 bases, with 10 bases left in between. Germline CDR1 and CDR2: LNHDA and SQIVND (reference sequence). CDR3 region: CASTGSATEAFF. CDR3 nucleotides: TGTGCCAGTACAGGGTCTGCCACTGAAGCTTTCTTT.

The CDR3 nucleotides read TGTGCCAGCAGTCCCGCCGGACTAGCGGGAGGCAAAAGGGCCGGGGAGCTGTTTTTT. Translation gives CASSPAGLAGGKRAGELFF. The chain has TRBV6-2 or TRBV6-3 and TRBJ2-2, with TRBD2 matching 14 bases. The CDR3 has 19 amino acids. The V segment lost 5 bases and the J segment 6 bases; nucleotides outside the gene matches: 14. The V gene's germline CDR1 is MNHEY and CDR2 SVGEGT.

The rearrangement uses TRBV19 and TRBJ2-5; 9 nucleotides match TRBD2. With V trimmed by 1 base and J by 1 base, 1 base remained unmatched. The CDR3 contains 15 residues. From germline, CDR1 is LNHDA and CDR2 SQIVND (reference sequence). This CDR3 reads CASSIASGIQETQYF. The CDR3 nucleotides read TGTGCCAGTAGTATAGCTAGCGGGATCCAAGAGACCCAGTACTTC.

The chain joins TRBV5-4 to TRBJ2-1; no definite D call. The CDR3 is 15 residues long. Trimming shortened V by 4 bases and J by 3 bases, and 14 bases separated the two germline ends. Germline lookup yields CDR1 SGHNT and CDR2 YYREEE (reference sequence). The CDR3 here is CASSPGGNLYNEQFF. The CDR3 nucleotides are TGTGCCAGCAGCCCAGGTGGGAACCTCTACAATGAGCAGTTCTTC.

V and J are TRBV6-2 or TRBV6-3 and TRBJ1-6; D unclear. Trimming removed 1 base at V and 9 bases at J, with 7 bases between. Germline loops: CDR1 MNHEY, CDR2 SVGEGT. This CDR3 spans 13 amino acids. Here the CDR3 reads CASSYLDGSPLHF. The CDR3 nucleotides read TGTGCCAGCAGTTACTTAGACGGTTCACCCCTCCACTTT.

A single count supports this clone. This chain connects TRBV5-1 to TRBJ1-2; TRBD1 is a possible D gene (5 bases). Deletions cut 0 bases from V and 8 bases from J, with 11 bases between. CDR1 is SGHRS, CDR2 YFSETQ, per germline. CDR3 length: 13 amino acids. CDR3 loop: CASSLVGQGGYTF. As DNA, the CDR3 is TGCGCCAGCAGCTTGGTCGGACAAGGAGGCTACACCTTC.

The DNA of the CDR3 is TGTGCCAGCAGTTCCCCAGGGAGGGATGGCTACACCTTC. Encoded protein: CASSSPGRDGYTF. The V and J genes are TRBV27 and TRBJ1-2, with D possibly being TRBD1 (5 bases). The CDR3 is 13 residues long. Germline V CDR1 and CDR2: MNHEY, SMNVEV (reference sequence). V was shortened by 4 bases and J by 6 bases, with 12 bases between the two germline ends.

CDR3 bases: TGCAGCGTGACAGGGTACAATGAGCAGTTCTTC. As protein: CSVTGYNEQFF. The chain combines TRBV29-1 with TRBJ2-1, with TRBD1 identical over 7 bases. In germline, CDR1 is SQVTM, CDR2 ANQGSEA. Unmatched junction bases numbered 0, after V lost 6 bases and J lost 4 bases. The CDR3 contains 11 residues.

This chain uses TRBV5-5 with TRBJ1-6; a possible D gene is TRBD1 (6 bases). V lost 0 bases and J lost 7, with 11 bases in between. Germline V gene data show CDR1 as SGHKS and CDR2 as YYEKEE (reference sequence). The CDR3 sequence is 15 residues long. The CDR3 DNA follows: TGTGCCAGCAGCTTGGTTCGGGGGGCGAATTCACCCCTCCACTTT. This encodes CASSLVRGANSPLHF.

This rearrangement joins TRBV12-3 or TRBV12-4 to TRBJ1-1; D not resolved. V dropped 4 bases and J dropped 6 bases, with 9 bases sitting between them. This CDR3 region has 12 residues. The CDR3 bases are TGTGCCAGCAGTTCCATCAAGGCTGAAGCTTTCTTT. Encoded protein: CASSSIKAEAFF.

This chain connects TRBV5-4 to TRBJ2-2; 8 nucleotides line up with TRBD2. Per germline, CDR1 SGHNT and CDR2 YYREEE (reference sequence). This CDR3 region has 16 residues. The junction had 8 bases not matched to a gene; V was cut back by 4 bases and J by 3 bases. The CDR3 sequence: CASSPELAGHTGELFF. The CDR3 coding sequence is TGTGCCAGCAGCCCGGAGCTAGCGGGCCACACCGGGGAGCTGTTTTTT.

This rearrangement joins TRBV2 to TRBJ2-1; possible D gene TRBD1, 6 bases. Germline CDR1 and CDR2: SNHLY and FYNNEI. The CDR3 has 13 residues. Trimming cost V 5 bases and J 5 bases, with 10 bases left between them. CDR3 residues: CASSTNRDNEQFF. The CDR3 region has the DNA TGTGCCAGCAGTACCAACAGGGACAATGAGCAGTTCTTC.

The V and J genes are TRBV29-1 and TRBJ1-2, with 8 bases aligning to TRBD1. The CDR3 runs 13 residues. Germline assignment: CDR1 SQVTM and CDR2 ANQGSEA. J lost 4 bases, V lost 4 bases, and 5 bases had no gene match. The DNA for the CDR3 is TGCAGCGTTGGCCTTGGACAGGGCTATGGCTACACCTTC. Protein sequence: CSVGLGQGYGYTF.

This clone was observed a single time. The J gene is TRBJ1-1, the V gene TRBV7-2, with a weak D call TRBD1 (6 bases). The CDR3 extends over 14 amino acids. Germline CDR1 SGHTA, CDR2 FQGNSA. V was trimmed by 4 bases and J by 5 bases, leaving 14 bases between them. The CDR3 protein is CASSSAGGATEAFF. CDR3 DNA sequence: TGTGCCAGCAGCTCAGCGGGGGGCGCAACTGAAGCTTTCTTT. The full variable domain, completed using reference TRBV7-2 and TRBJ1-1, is GAGVSQSPSNKVTEKGKDVELRCDPISGHTALYWYRQSLGQGLEFLIYFQGNSAPDKSGLPSDRFSAERTGGSVSTLTIQRTQQEDSAVYLCASSSAGGATEAFFGQGTRLTVV.

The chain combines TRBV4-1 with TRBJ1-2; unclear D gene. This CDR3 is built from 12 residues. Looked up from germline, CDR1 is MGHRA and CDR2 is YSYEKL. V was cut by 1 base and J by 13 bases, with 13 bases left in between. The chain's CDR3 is CASSQGTGRGTF. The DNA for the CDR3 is TGCGCCAGCAGCCAAGGGACCGGAAGAGGCACCTTC.

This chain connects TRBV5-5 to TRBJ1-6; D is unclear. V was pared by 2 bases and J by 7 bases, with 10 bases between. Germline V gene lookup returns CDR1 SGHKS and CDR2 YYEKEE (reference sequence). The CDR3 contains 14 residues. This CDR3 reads CASSLKGKNSPLHF. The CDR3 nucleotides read TGTGCCAGCAGCTTAAAAGGGAAGAATTCACCCCTCCACTTT.